The rows below give T cell receptor beta chains drawn from one sample of a study of beta chain features in type 1 diabetes. TCRdb's copy holds only in-frame clones and misses some; the assay was immunoSEQ multiplex PCR. The table includes 600,000 or so clones, about an eighth detected once. The source material was naive CD4+ T cells from blood. These receptors were obtained from a young man with type 1 diabetes. CDR3s include the opening cysteine and the closing phenylalanine or tryptophan. Each record gives: D gene, clone size, V gene, J gene, CDR3 DNA, CDR3 protein. D genes are given only for firm matches. Clone size is not always given. Where it is, it says once, few, many or a class for expanded clones.

d_gene: -; abundance: few; v_gene: TRBV7-8; j_gene: TRBJ2-3; CDR3nt: TGTGCCAGCAGCTTAGGAATCAACACAGATACGCAGTATTTT; CDR3aa: CASSLGINTDTQYF
d_gene: -; abundance: -; v_gene: TRBV2; j_gene: TRBJ2-7; CDR3nt: TGTGCCAGCAGGCCACAGCAGATCTCCTACGAGCAGTACTTC; CDR3aa: CASRPQQISYEQYF
d_gene: -; abundance: -; v_gene: TRBV28; j_gene: TRBJ2-5; CDR3nt: TGTGCCAGCAGTGCGAGGACAATCCAAGAGACCCAGTACTTC; CDR3aa: CASSARTIQETQYF
d_gene: TRBD1; abundance: few; v_gene: TRBV7-2; j_gene: TRBJ1-4; CDR3nt: TGTGCCAGCAGCTTAGCGCATGTGGACAGGGGTGAAAAACTGTTTTTT; CDR3aa: CASSLAHVDRGEKLFF
d_gene: TRBD1; abundance: few; v_gene: TRBV9; j_gene: TRBJ2-2; CDR3nt: TGTGCCAGCAGCGAGACCGGGACAGGGTACGGGGAGCTGTTTTTT; CDR3aa: CASSETGTGYGELFF
d_gene: -; abundance: -; v_gene: TRBV5-4; j_gene: TRBJ2-5; CDR3nt: TGTGCCAGCAGCGAGGGGGGCCGGAGAGAGACCCAGTACTTC; CDR3aa: CASSEGGRRETQYF
d_gene: TRBD2; abundance: -; v_gene: TRBV9; j_gene: TRBJ2-1; CDR3nt: TGTGCCAGCAGCGTAGGCGGGGGCTACAATGAGCAGTTCTTC; CDR3aa: CASSVGGGYNEQFF
d_gene: TRBD2; abundance: -; v_gene: TRBV29-1; j_gene: TRBJ2-5; CDR3nt: TGCAGCGTTGAAGGACAATTGGTGACTGGGGGGGAGCAGTACTTC; CDR3aa: CSVEGQLVTGGEQYF
d_gene: -; abundance: -; v_gene: TRBV7-2; j_gene: TRBJ2-7; CDR3nt: TGTGCCAGCAGCCGTCAGCCGTACGAGCAGTACTTC; CDR3aa: CASSRQPYEQYF
d_gene: -; abundance: -; v_gene: TRBV7-2; j_gene: TRBJ1-3; CDR3nt: TGTGCCAGCAGCTTAGTATGGCAGGGGATTGGAAACACCATATATTTT; CDR3aa: CASSLVWQGIGNTIYF
d_gene: -; abundance: few; v_gene: TRBV21-1; j_gene: TRBJ2-3; CDR3nt: TGTGCCAGCAGCAAAGCGGGAGTTTATGGAGATACGCAGTATTTT; CDR3aa: CASSKAGVYGDTQYF
d_gene: -; abundance: -; v_gene: TRBV30; j_gene: TRBJ2-7; CDR3nt: TGTGCCTGCGGAAATACTTTTTACGAGCAGTACTTC; CDR3aa: CACGNTFYEQYF
d_gene: -; abundance: -; v_gene: TRBV21-1; j_gene: TRBJ1-2; CDR3nt: TGTGCCAGCACCGACCCAGGGCTGGGCTATGGCTACACCTTC; CDR3aa: CASTDPGLGYGYTF
d_gene: TRBD2; abundance: few; v_gene: TRBV4-2; j_gene: TRBJ2-3; CDR3nt: TGTGCCAGCAGCCAAGAGCTTCCGGCTAGCGGGGGGATCCCTATCACATATACGCAGTATTTT; CDR3aa: CASSQELPASGGIPITYTQYF
d_gene: -; abundance: -; v_gene: TRBV29-1; j_gene: TRBJ2-7; CDR3nt: TGCAGCGTTGAGCGAGGGTATAATGACGAGCAGTACTTC; CDR3aa: CSVERGYNDEQYF
d_gene: TRBD1; abundance: -; v_gene: TRBV29-1; j_gene: TRBJ1-2; CDR3nt: TGCAGCGCTAGACAGGGTTGGGGCTACACCTTC; CDR3aa: CSARQGWGYTF
d_gene: -; abundance: -; v_gene: TRBV4-3; j_gene: TRBJ2-7; CDR3nt: TGCGCCAGCAGCCAAGAAAGAGGGTACTCCTACGAGCAGTACTTC; CDR3aa: CASSQERGYSYEQYF
d_gene: -; abundance: -; v_gene: TRBV27; j_gene: TRBJ2-2; CDR3nt: TGTGCCAGCAGTTTGAGGACCGGGGAGCTGTTTTTT; CDR3aa: CASSLRTGELFF
d_gene: -; abundance: -; v_gene: TRBV6-1; j_gene: TRBJ1-2; CDR3nt: TGTGCCAGCAGTACGGTCGGTGGCTACACCTTC; CDR3aa: CASSTVGGYTF
d_gene: -; abundance: few; v_gene: TRBV7-2; j_gene: TRBJ2-3; CDR3nt: TGTGCCAGCAGCTCCTGGGGGAGCCCTCGCACAGATACGCAGTATTTT; CDR3aa: CASSSWGSPRTDTQYF
d_gene: -; abundance: -; v_gene: TRBV2; j_gene: TRBJ2-3; CDR3nt: TGTGCCAGCAGCTACCGACAGAAGGAAGATACGCAGTATTTT; CDR3aa: CASSYRQKEDTQYF
d_gene: -; abundance: few; v_gene: TRBV7-2; j_gene: TRBJ1-5; CDR3nt: TGTGCCAGCACCGCGGACAGCAATCAGCCCCAGCATTTT; CDR3aa: CASTADSNQPQHF
d_gene: -; abundance: -; v_gene: TRBV2; j_gene: TRBJ1-1; CDR3nt: TGTGCCAGCAGTGTACAGCTTCAGAACACTGAAGCTTTCTTT; CDR3aa: CASSVQLQNTEAFF
d_gene: -; abundance: few; v_gene: TRBV7-2; j_gene: TRBJ1-4; CDR3nt: TGTGCCAGCAGCTTAGCGAACAGCCTCCTGTTTTTT; CDR3aa: CASSLANSLLFF
d_gene: -; abundance: -; v_gene: TRBV18; j_gene: TRBJ2-3; CDR3nt: TGTGCCAGCTCTCCCGGGACCACAGATACGCAGTATTTT; CDR3aa: CASSPGTTDTQYF
d_gene: -; abundance: few; v_gene: TRBV7-2; j_gene: TRBJ1-5; CDR3nt: TGTGCCAGCAGCTTAGGGGGGGGAAGCAATCAGCCCCAGCATTTT; CDR3aa: CASSLGGGSNQPQHF
d_gene: TRBD2; abundance: -; v_gene: TRBV10-2; j_gene: TRBJ2-5; CDR3nt: TGCGCCAGCAGTGAGCAGCGGGGGGGCGCAGGGGAGACCCAGTACTTC; CDR3aa: CASSEQRGGAGETQYF
d_gene: -; abundance: -; v_gene: TRBV5-4; j_gene: TRBJ2-1; CDR3nt: TGTGCCAGCAGCTCACAGGGTAATGAGCAGTTCTTC; CDR3aa: CASSSQGNEQFF
d_gene: -; abundance: few; v_gene: TRBV27; j_gene: TRBJ2-7; CDR3nt: TGTGCCAGCAGTTTCGTTCCAGGGCCTCCCTACGAGCAGTACTTC; CDR3aa: CASSFVPGPPYEQYF
d_gene: TRBD1; abundance: few; v_gene: TRBV7-3; j_gene: TRBJ1-1; CDR3nt: TGTGCCAGCAGCCGAGGACAGGGCACTGAAGCTTTCTTT; CDR3aa: CASSRGQGTEAFF
d_gene: -; abundance: -; v_gene: TRBV11-2; j_gene: TRBJ2-7; CDR3nt: TGTGCCAGCAGCTTGTACACCGGGACCCAAAGCTACGAGCAGTACTTC; CDR3aa: CASSLYTGTQSYEQYF
d_gene: TRBD2; abundance: few; v_gene: TRBV10-3; j_gene: TRBJ2-1; CDR3nt: TGTGCCACCGCGGGGGGACTCTCCTACAATGAGCAGTTCTTC; CDR3aa: CATAGGLSYNEQFF
d_gene: TRBD1; abundance: -; v_gene: TRBV5-1; j_gene: TRBJ1-2; CDR3nt: TGCGCCAGCAGCCGTGGGGACAGGTCCGGAGCTAACTATGGCTACACCTTC; CDR3aa: CASSRGDRSGANYGYTF
d_gene: TRBD1; abundance: -; v_gene: TRBV9; j_gene: TRBJ2-1; CDR3nt: TGTGCCAGCAGCGTAGTCGGGACAGGGCTGTATGAGCAGTTCTTC; CDR3aa: CASSVVGTGLYEQFF
d_gene: -; abundance: -; v_gene: TRBV5-1; j_gene: TRBJ1-2; CDR3nt: TGCGCCAGCAGCTTGGACAACCCTAACTATGGCTACACCTTC; CDR3aa: CASSLDNPNYGYTF
d_gene: -; abundance: few; v_gene: TRBV27; j_gene: TRBJ1-5; CDR3nt: TGTGCCAGCAGTCCCCGGATCGGGTATAGCAATCAGCCCCAGCATTTT; CDR3aa: CASSPRIGYSNQPQHF
d_gene: -; abundance: -; v_gene: TRBV13; j_gene: TRBJ1-2; CDR3nt: TGTGCCAGCAGCCCCAGGACACCACTTGGGAAGACCTTC; CDR3aa: CASSPRTPLGKTF
d_gene: -; abundance: few; v_gene: TRBV7-2; j_gene: TRBJ1-5; CDR3nt: TGTGCCAGCAGCTCAGGGGTCTTGAATCAGCCCCAGCATTTT; CDR3aa: CASSSGVLNQPQHF
d_gene: TRBD1; abundance: few; v_gene: TRBV6-5; j_gene: TRBJ2-7; CDR3nt: TGTGCCAGCAGGGATCCGGGACAGGGGGCCTACGAGCAGTACTTC; CDR3aa: CASRDPGQGAYEQYF
d_gene: -; abundance: few; v_gene: TRBV30; j_gene: TRBJ1-4; CDR3nt: TGTGCCTGGAGCCGCCTGGCAACTAATGAAAAACTGTTTTTT; CDR3aa: CAWSRLATNEKLFF
d_gene: TRBD1; abundance: -; v_gene: TRBV7-2; j_gene: TRBJ2-7; CDR3nt: TGTGCCAGCAGGACAGGGAATACCTACGAGCAGTACTTC; CDR3aa: CASRTGNTYEQYF